These 9 T cell receptor beta chains came from one sample sequenced in a study of blood T cell repertoires in COVID-19. Libraries were prepared by immunoSEQ multiplex PCR; TCRdb keeps only in-frame clonotypes and omits some of them. Among around 330,000 clones listed, roughly 87% were seen once. Sequencing was performed on PBMCs or T cells enriched from blood (not recorded which). The receptors come from a woman younger than 35 who had recovered from COVID-19.

The chain links TRBV9 to TRBJ2-2; the D gene is possibly TRBD2 (7 bases). The CDR3 sequence is 14 residues long. Germline values: CDR1 SGDLS, CDR2 YYNGEE. V was shortened by 0 bases and J by 6 bases, with 9 bases between the two germline ends. The CDR3 DNA follows: TGTGCCAGCAGCGTAGGAGGGGGGGCCGGGGAGCTGTTTTTT. This translates into CASSVGGGAGELFF.

The V and J genes are TRBV4-1 and TRBJ2-1, with D unresolved. The CDR3 loop spans 15 amino acids. The V end was cut by 0 bases, the J end by 5 bases, with 11 bases between. Germline values: CDR1 MGHRA, CDR2 YSYEKL. The CDR3 DNA reads TGCGCCAGCAGCCAAGATCGTGCGGCGGACAATGAGCAGTTCTTC. Residues: CASSQDRAADNEQFF.

The V and J genes are TRBV19 and TRBJ2-2; D call uncertain. Per germline, CDR1 LNHDA and CDR2 SQIVND (reference sequence). The length of the CDR3 is 14 residues. Trimming removed 3 bases at V and 6 bases at J, with 11 bases between. The CDR3 DNA follows: TGTGCCAGTAGTATTTTCGGGTGGGCCGGGGAGCTGTTTTTT. Encoded protein: CASSIFGWAGELFF. The full variable domain, in which reference TRBV19 and TRBJ2-2 provide the parts outside the CDR3, is DGGITQSPKYLFRKEGQNVTLSCEQNLNHDAMYWYRQDPGQGLRLIYYSQIVNDFQKGDIAEGYSVSREKKESFPLTVTSAQKNPTAFYLCASSIFGWAGELFFGEGSRLTVL.

The chain couples TRBV30 to TRBJ2-7; the D gene is possibly TRBD1 (6 bases). Germline lookup yields CDR1 GTSNPN and CDR2 SVGIG (reference sequence). The V end was cut by 2 bases, the J end by 5 bases, with 13 bases between. The CDR3 length is 13 residues. As DNA, the CDR3 is TGTGCCTGGAGTCCCCGCTCAGGGGACGAGCAGTACTTC. Protein sequence: CAWSPRSGDEQYF.

The gene calls are TRBV15 and TRBJ2-7; possible D gene TRBD2, 5 bases. V lost 1 base and J 2 bases, leaving 15 bases between the germline ends. The CDR3 covers 16 residues. Germline CDR1 and CDR2: LNHNV and YYDKDF (reference sequence). In DNA form, the CDR3 reads TGTGCCACCAGCAGAGGGGTGGGGTCCGGGGCCTACGAGCAGTACTTC. This codes for CATSRGVGSGAYEQYF. The full variable domain, with the rest looked up from reference TRBV15 and TRBJ2-7, is DAMVIQNPRYQVTQFGKPVTLSCSQTLNHNVMYWYQQKSSQAPKLLFHYYDKDFNNEADTPDNFQSRRPNTSFCFLDIRSPGLGDTAMYLCATSRGVGSGAYEQYFGPGTRLTVT.

The chain couples TRBV5-6 to TRBJ1-1, with 8 bases that match TRBD1. This CDR3 spans 13 amino acids. In germline, CDR1 is SGHDT, CDR2 YYEEEE. Germline trimming cut 0 bases from V and 10 bases from J; bases unmatched to any gene: 5. The CDR3 DNA reads as TGTGCCAGCAGCTTGGGACAGGGGTGGGGAGCTTTCTTT. Translation: CASSLGQGWGAFF. Full variable domain (rest looked up from reference TRBV5-6 and TRBJ1-1): DAGVTQSPTHLIKTRGQQVTLRCSPKSGHDTVSWYQQALGQGPQFIFQYYEEEERQRGNFPDRFSGHQFPNYSSELNVNALLLGDSALYLCASSLGQGWGAFFGQGTRLTVV.

The rearrangement joins TRBV28 to TRBJ1-1; TRBD1 matches 9 bases. Losses at the gene ends were 2 bases for V and 3 bases for J; bases not matched to a gene: 4. The CDR3 covers 15 residues. CDR1 and CDR2 (germline): MDHEN, SYDVKM. The CDR3 DNA sequence: TGTGCCAGCAGTTTAGCCCACAGGGGGCACACTGAAGCTTTCTTT. Translation: CASSLAHRGHTEAFF.

V usage is TRBV28 and J usage is TRBJ2-1, with D possibly TRBD2 on 5 matching bases. Germline CDR1 reads MDHEN; CDR2 reads SYDVKM. The CDR3 covers 14 residues. Deletions cut 2 bases from V and 0 bases from J, with 5 bases between. CDR3 protein: CASSLGSSYNEQFF. The DNA of the CDR3 is TGTGCCAGCAGTTTAGGGAGCTCCTACAATGAGCAGTTCTTC.

The rearrangement uses TRBV5-6 and TRBJ2-7, with D unresolved. The CDR3 loop spans 12 amino acids. Deletions cut 4 bases from V and 2 bases from J, with 7 bases between. Germline CDR1 SGHDT, CDR2 YYEEEE. The CDR3 nucleotides read TGTGCCAGCAGCAAGACACCCTACGAGCAGTACTTC. This sequence encodes CASSKTPYEQYF.